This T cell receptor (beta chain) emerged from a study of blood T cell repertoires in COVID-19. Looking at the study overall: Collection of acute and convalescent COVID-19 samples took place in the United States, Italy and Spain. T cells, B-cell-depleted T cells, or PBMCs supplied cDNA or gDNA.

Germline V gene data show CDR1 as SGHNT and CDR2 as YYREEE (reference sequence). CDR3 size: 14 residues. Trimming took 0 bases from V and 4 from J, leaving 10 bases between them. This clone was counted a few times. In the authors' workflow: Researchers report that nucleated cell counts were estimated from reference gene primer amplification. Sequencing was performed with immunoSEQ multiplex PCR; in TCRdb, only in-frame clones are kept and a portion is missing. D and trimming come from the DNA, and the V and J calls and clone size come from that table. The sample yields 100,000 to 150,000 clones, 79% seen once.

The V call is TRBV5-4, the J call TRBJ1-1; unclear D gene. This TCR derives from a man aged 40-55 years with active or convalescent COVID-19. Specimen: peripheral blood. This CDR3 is CASSLDAISTEAFF. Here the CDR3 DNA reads TGTGCCAGCAGCTTGGATGCAATTAGCACTGAAGCTTTCTTT. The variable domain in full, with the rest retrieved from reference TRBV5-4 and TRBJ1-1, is ETGVTQSPTHLIKTRGQQVTLRCSSQSGHNTVSWYQQALGQGPQFIFQYYREEENGRGNFPPRFSGLQFPNYSSELNVNALELDDSALYLCASSLDAISTEAFFGQGTRLTVV.